This entry is about one TCR beta chain. The antigen remains undetermined. The data were taken from a study of long-term antiretroviral therapy in people with HIV. General study findings and limits: Clones with expansion before ART led the repertoire at all time points.

Germline V gene lookup returns CDR1 SGHRS and CDR2 YFSETQ. The CDR3 has 12 residues. V lost 2 bases and J 8 bases, leaving 8 bases between the germline ends. A v3.0 immunoSEQ assay was performed at survey level. Sequenced by immunoSEQ multiplex PCR; TCRdb stores in-frame clones only, minus some. The sample includes tens of thousands of clones, about 88% of them seen just once. This material consisted of unsorted PBMCs, taken 2 years after starting antiretroviral therapy. The chain links TRBV5-1 to TRBJ2-1; D is unclear. This sequence originates from a man between 45 and 60 years old with HIV. The CDR3 protein is CASSFTRYEQFF. In DNA form, the CDR3 reads TGCGCCAGCAGCTTTACCAGGTATGAGCAGTTCTTC.